This TCR beta chain was sequenced in a study of molecular identifiers for immune sequencing clone quantification. About the research overall: Replicates involved a five-way split of RNA from approximately 20,000 or 100,000 naive CD8 cells, with sequencing of four. Study outcomes and limitations: Identical TCR molecules that share a barcode could lead to an underestimation of highly expanded clone sizes.

Using 10%, 30% or 50% RNA, naive CD8 libraries were derived from about 21,000 to 970,000 sorted cells. This clonotype was detected only a few times. What it binds is unknown. The CDR3 spans 17 residues. With V trimmed by 5 bases and J by 1 base, 7 bases remained unmatched. Germline V gene data show CDR1 as SGHNT and CDR2 as YENEEA. TCRdb reanalysed the PCR reads using MiXCR and keeps one entry per CDR3 protein. The table includes some 580,000 distinct CDR3 sequences, 25% detected once. Material: naive CD8+ T cells from blood, with Jurkat cell RNA spiked in. Subset given: FACS-sorted CD8+CD4-CCR7+CD45RA+ naive T cells. The chain has TRBV11-3 and TRBJ2-7; 14 nucleotides align to TRBD2. This clonotype originated in a human donor in good health. Some libraries in this study had Jurkat cell RNA spiked in. This CDR3 reads CASSPGLAGEGSYEQYF. DNA for the CDR3: TGTGCCAGCAGCCCGGGACTAGCGGGAGAGGGTTCCTACGAGCAGTACTTC.